The clone carrying this T cell receptor (beta chain) was observed a single time. The assay was immunoSEQ multiplex PCR, and TCRdb's table has in-frame clones only and misses some. This sample has under 50,000 clones, with more than 90% found just once. Trimming stripped 1 base from V and 8 bases from J, with 12 bases between. Germline-derived CDR1 and CDR2 are SGHNT and YENEEA. The CDR3 is made up of 14 amino acids. These data come from a study of tissue T cells after allogeneic stem cell transplantation. This TCR came from a woman aged 35-70 years who later had graft-versus-host disease after an allogeneic stem cell transplant. This material consisted of blood, taken before transplantation. The rearrangement uses TRBV11-3 and TRBJ2-1; D perhaps matches TRBD2 (5 bases). The CDR3 is CASSLGGEIDEQFF. The CDR3 DNA reads TGTGCCAGCAGCTTAGGGGGAGAGATAGATGAGCAGTTCTTC.